This TCR beta chain is drawn from a study of Ad26.COV2.S vaccination and SARS-CoV-2 variants (dated by TCRdb to about 2021). Looking at the study overall: Donors in the vaccine arm were drawn from COV1001, a phase I-IIa trial of Ad26.COV2.S in healthy adults that was multicentre, randomized, double-blind and placebo-controlled. Ad26.COV2.S was administered intramuscularly at 5 x 10^10 or 1 x 10^11 viral particles, either as a single shot or as two shots given 56 days apart. The specificity and breadth of SARS-CoV-2-reactive T cell receptors after Ad26.COV2.S vaccination were assessed by TCRbeta repertoire sequencing. The TCR-sequenced set comprised around 32 samples: around 20 Ad26.COV2.S vaccine recipients, 5 placebo recipients and 8 SARS-CoV-2 convalescent individuals. Trial participants were randomized into five groups of five: low-dose or high-dose Ad26.COV2.S given once or twice, or placebo on both occasions. Investigators did not know the trial group allocation while performing experiments and assessing outcomes. What the work shows at the level of the full study, not this receptor alone: The study was not powered for comparison of responses between vaccine doses or regimens. According to the authors, total T cell responses may have been underestimated by the TCR breadth and depth analyses. Non-spike TCR breadth was comparable between vaccine and placebo recipients, consistent with the vaccine containing only spike. After vaccination, spike-specific CD8+ and CD4+ T cell responses were reported to show substantial breadth. Ad26.COV2.S recipients had higher spike-specific TCR breadth than placebo recipients (P = 0.0014).

The immunoSEQ Assay was used to sequence TCRbeta CDR3 regions. After extraction, genomic DNA underwent amplification by bias-controlled multiplex PCR, followed by high-throughput sequencing. In the paper's pipeline: To quantify the absolute abundance of every unique TCRbeta CDR3 region, sequences were collapsed and filtered. T cell fraction was estimated by normalization of TCRbeta template counts to usable DNA, with usable DNA being measured through amplification of reference genes present in all nucleated cells. Repertoire TCRs were annotated as SARS-CoV-2-specific when V gene, CDR3 amino acid sequence and J gene were exactly matched to a known reactive TCR set. The reference SARS-CoV-2 TCR set was obtained from MIRA and was filtered for enrichment in COVID-19-positive ImmuneCODE repertoires, whereby public or cross-reactive TCRs were removed. Drawing on the MIRA antigens, annotated TCRs were analysed further at the level of specific ORF or position within ORF. Breadth was defined as the number of annotated unique rearrangements divided by the total number of unique productive rearrangements, and depth was defined as the summed frequency of the annotated unique rearrangements. Two-sided Wilcoxon rank-sum tests were applied when comparing TCR breadth between groups. This is the immuneACCESS table as TCRdb keeps it, with only in-frame sequences that have V and J called. A part of the clones is gone; compared with another copy, unresolved V genes explain less than half, and the rest is unexplained. V, J and clone size reflect that table, while D and trimming were determined from the DNA. The table for this sample lists about 350,000 clones; 70% to 90% of them were counted only once. The ten largest clones represent about 3.5% of the sample.

The sample's treatment or condition label is to be understood as: approximately 18 received Ad26.COV2.S at low or high dose, single or two shots; about 5 received placebo; per-sample allocation not given. Repertoires of vaccine and placebo recipients were sequenced from samples collected on day 63 after the first injection. Between 29 July and 7 August 2020, Cohort 1b enrolled 25 adults aged 18-55 years at one site in Boston, USA. Ad26.COV2.S was a replication-incompetent adenovirus type 26 vector expressing a prefusion-stabilized SARS-CoV-2 spike protein from the original Wuhan strain. In its sample, this clone was seen once. There is no known antigen for this receptor. No qualities accompany the bases; no much larger clone lies one base away. The germline V end is reduced by 3 bases and the J end by 5 bases; junction bases left unmatched: 11. The germline V gene (reference sequence) provides CDR1 LNHDA and CDR2 SQIVND. Including the terminal cysteine and phenylalanine, the CDR3 comprises 16 residues. Only the CDR3 portion is preserved as DNA: 48 bases, with reading frame beginning at the first base.

The receptor was derived from a person aged 18-65 years who received the Ad26.COV2.S COVID-19 vaccine or a placebo. The chain is assembled from TRBV19 and TRBJ2-7, with 9 central nucleotides matching TRBD1. Sequenced material: peripheral blood, taken in a trial of Ad26.COV2.S vaccine versus placebo. The bases read TGTGCCAGTAGTATGGACAGGGGAGCCGCGGGCGACGAGCAGTACTTC. Its translation reads: CASSMDRGAAGDEQYF.